The next 32 T cell receptor beta chains were all read from a single sample in a study of Tregs in tolerant kidney transplant recipients. Related graft donors supplied nonmyeloablative bone marrow transplants, and mixed chimerism was transient. Assay used: immunoSEQ multiplex PCR; TCRdb lists only in-frame clones, some missing. This sample has approximately 82,000 clones, with 80% to 95% found just once. The sequenced sample was CD4+ T cells from blood (PBMCs), obtained 12 months after the transplant. The receptors were sampled from a human patient who received a combined kidney and bone marrow transplant. Some T cells here may be from the graft donor.

V usage is TRBV11-2 and J usage is TRBJ2-3, with 8 bases identical to TRBD2. The germline gives CDR1 SGHAT, CDR2 FQNNGV. The ends lost 2 bases at V and 2 bases at J; junction bases unmatched: 15. The CDR3 is made up of 19 amino acids. This CDR3 reads CASSLRVGLAGTNTDTQYF. The CDR3 DNA is TGTGCCAGCAGCTTACGAGTAGGGCTAGCGGGTACAAACACAGATACGCAGTATTTT.

This chain links TRBV6-1 with TRBJ1-6; D possibly corresponds to TRBD1 (6 bases). Trimming removed 1 base from V and 9 bases from J, with 16 bases in between. The CDR3 sequence is 16 residues long. The germline V gene encodes CDR1 MNHNS and CDR2 SASEGT. CDR3 coding DNA: TGTGCCAGCAGTGAAGTCTTGGGGGCTGGAGGTTCACCCCTCCACTTT. It specifies CASSEVLGAGGSPLHF.

This clone was detected only once. The chain links TRBV18 to TRBJ1-3; maybe TRBD1 (5 bases). CDR3 size: 14 residues. Germline V gene sequence: CDR1 KGHSH, CDR2 LQKENI. Trimming took 3 bases from V and 0 from J, leaving 6 bases between them. The CDR3 is CASSPDNSGNTIYF. The CDR3 nucleotides are TGTGCCAGCTCACCGGACAACTCTGGAAACACCATATATTTT. Drawing the rest from reference TRBV18 and TRBJ1-3, the complete variable domain is NAGVMQNPRHLVRRRGQEARLRCSPMKGHSHVYWYRQLPEEGLKFMVYLQKENIIDESGMPKERFSAEFPKEGPSILRIQQVVRGDSAAYFCASSPDNSGNTIYFGEGSWLTVV.

V and J are TRBV7-3 and TRBJ2-2; D is ambiguous. The CDR3 is 14 amino acids. Trimming stripped 3 bases from V and 5 bases from J, with 10 bases between. CDR1 is SGHTA and CDR2 is FQGTGA in the germline V gene. This CDR3 is CASSLSSLTGELFF. The CDR3 bases are TGTGCCAGCAGCTTGAGCTCCCTAACCGGGGAGCTGTTTTTT.

Only one count was recorded for this clone. The chain carries TRBV9 and TRBJ2-7; TRBD2 aligns across 10 bases. The CDR3 is 14 amino acids. Germline loops: CDR1 SGDLS, CDR2 YYNGEE. V was clipped by 5 bases and J by 5 bases; unmatched bases: 7. As DNA, the CDR3 is TGTGCCAGCAGACCGGGACTAGCGAACCACGAGCAGTACTTC. Protein sequence: CASRPGLANHEQYF.

The chain recombines TRBV7-2 with TRBJ2-5, with TRBD2 matching over 8 bases. In germline, CDR1 is SGHTA, CDR2 FQGNSA. Losses at the gene ends were 5 bases for V and 5 bases for J; bases not matched to a gene: 7. This CDR3 spans 14 amino acids. In nucleotides, the CDR3 is TGTGCCAGCAGCCCCGGGAGGGCCCTTGAGACCCAGTACTTC. Translated: CASSPGRALETQYF.

This clone occurred once. The rearrangement joins TRBV7-9 to TRBJ1-1; the match to TRBD1 covers 8 bases. This CDR3 is built from 18 residues. Germline V gene data show CDR1 as SEHNR and CDR2 as FQNEAQ (reference sequence). Trimming cost V 1 base and J 1 base; bases outside gene matches: 11. CDR3 loop: CASSLGDRIGGSNTEAFF. Here the CDR3 DNA reads TGTGCCAGCAGCTTAGGGGACAGGATAGGGGGTTCGAACACTGAAGCTTTCTTT.

V gene TRBV5-5 combines with J gene TRBJ2-7; 7 nucleotides agree with TRBD1. In germline, CDR1 is SGHKS, CDR2 YYEKEE (reference sequence). The trim removed 4 bases at V and 1 base at J, leaving 5 bases unmatched. The CDR3 consists of 14 residues. The CDR3 reads CASSRQGLSYEQYF. CDR3 nucleotide sequence: TGTGCCAGCAGCCGACAGGGCCTTTCCTACGAGCAGTACTTC.

This chain links TRBV6-1 with TRBJ2-7, with TRBD2 as a possible D gene (6 bases). V lost 5 bases and J 3 bases, leaving 14 bases between the germline ends. CDR1 MNHNS and CDR2 SASEGT come from the germline V gene. The CDR3 covers 14 residues. CDR3 coding DNA: TGTGCCAGCAGTCGAAGGGACTTAAACTACGAGCAGTACTTC. It specifies CASSRRDLNYEQYF.

The rearrangement uses TRBV5-1 and TRBJ2-5, with 10 bases lining up with TRBD1. The V and J ends lost 4 bases and 3 bases, in that order; junction bases with no gene match: 3. In germline, CDR1 is SGHRS, CDR2 YFSETQ. The CDR3 sequence is 14 residues long. As DNA, the CDR3 is TGCGCCAGCAGCCTCGGGACAGGGGAAGAGACCCAGTACTTC. Its protein is CASSLGTGEETQYF. Full variable domain (outside the CDR3, taken from reference TRBV5-1 and TRBJ2-5): KAGVTQTPRYLIKTRGQQVTLSCSPISGHRSVSWYQQTPGQGLQFLFEYFSETQRNKGNFPGRFSGRQFSNSRSEMNVSTLELGDSALYLCASSLGTGEETQYFGPGTRLLVL.

This clone was detected once. The chain combines TRBV5-1 with TRBJ2-2; D is unclear. Germline assignment: CDR1 SGHRS and CDR2 YFSETQ. The CDR3 totals 14 residues. Trimming cost V 4 bases and J 6 bases, with 13 bases left between them. The CDR3 coding sequence is TGCGCCAGCAGCGAGCAATCACTGGCCGGGGAGCTGTTTTTT. As protein: CASSEQSLAGELFF.

The chain uses TRBV29-1 and TRBJ2-5; the match to TRBD2 covers 11 bases. From germline, CDR1 is SQVTM and CDR2 ANQGSEA. CDR3 length: 15 residues. V was clipped by 6 bases and J by 2 bases; unmatched bases: 8. The CDR3 DNA follows: TGCAGCGTGGAGGTTACTAGCGGGGGACAAGAGACCCAGTACTTC. It yields the protein CSVEVTSGGQETQYF.

About this clone: Relative to the germline gene, one junction end is altered; a read error may explain this. The CDR3 protein is CASSLLAGQSLSF. In nucleotides, the CDR3 is TGTGCCAGTAGTTTGTTGGCGGGACAGAGCTTGTCTTTC. The chain joins TRBV19 to TRBJ2-7; possible D gene TRBD1, 7 bases. This CDR3 spans 13 amino acids. Germline lookup yields CDR1 LNHDA and CDR2 SQIVND (reference sequence).

The CDR3: CAWLMGSTGGLSYGYTF. Written as DNA, the CDR3 is TGTGCCTGGTTAATGGGGTCAACAGGGGGGCTCTCCTATGGCTACACCTTC. This rearrangement joins TRBV30 to TRBJ1-2, with TRBD1 identical over 8 bases. V was pared by 5 bases and J by 4 bases, with 18 bases of the junction left unmatched. This CDR3 has 17 residues. CDR1 and CDR2 from the germline V gene are GTSNPN and SVGIG (reference sequence).

The chain uses TRBV25-1 and TRBJ1-3; the D is unclear. V was pared by 5 bases and J by 0 bases, with 11 bases between. Germline V gene data show CDR1 as MGHDK and CDR2 as SYGVNS. CDR3 size: 15 residues. The CDR3 nucleotides read TGTGCCAGCAGTCTTTTCAGTTCCTCTGGAAACACCATATATTTT. This sequence encodes CASSLFSSSGNTIYF.

The genes are TRBV18 and TRBJ1-5; tentatively, D is TRBD1 (5 bases). Looked up from germline, CDR1 is KGHSH and CDR2 is LQKENI. CDR3 length equals 13 residues. The V end lost 3 bases, the J end lost 4 bases, and 7 bases lay between the germline ends. CDR3 region: CASSPGGNQPQHF. DNA of the CDR3: TGTGCCAGCTCACCGGGGGGGAATCAGCCCCAGCATTTT. Full variable domain (remainder filled in from reference TRBV18 and TRBJ1-5): NAGVMQNPRHLVRRRGQEARLRCSPMKGHSHVYWYRQLPEEGLKFMVYLQKENIIDESGMPKERFSAEFPKEGPSILRIQQVVRGDSAAYFCASSPGGNQPQHFGDGTRLSIL.

The V gene is TRBV18, the J gene TRBJ1-5; the D gene is possibly TRBD1 (5 bases). The CDR3 runs to 15 residues. Per the germline V gene, CDR1 is KGHSH and CDR2 is LQKENI. The V end lost 3 bases, the J end lost 9 bases, and 18 bases lay between the germline ends. CDR3 region: CASSPHAGGEGPQHF. The CDR3 bases are TGTGCCAGCTCACCCCACGCGGGGGGGGAAGGGCCCCAGCATTTT.

The rearrangement joins TRBV10-3 to TRBJ2-3, with D maybe TRBD2 (6 bases). V was clipped by 2 bases and J by 1 base, with 10 bases between them. This CDR3 has 15 residues. From germline, CDR1 is ENHRY and CDR2 SYGVKD. CDR3 protein: CAISEKGLGTDTQYF. The CDR3 DNA follows: TGTGCCATCAGTGAGAAGGGACTGGGCACAGATACGCAGTATTTT.

The CDR3 DNA sequence: TGTGCCAGCAGTGAATTCATCGAGCAGTACTTC. It is translated as CASSEFIEQYF. This rearrangement joins TRBV6-1 to TRBJ2-7, with D hard to call. CDR3 length: 11 residues. Germline loops: CDR1 MNHNS, CDR2 SASEGT. With 2 bases removed from V and 6 bases from J, the gap between germline ends came to 5 bases.

This chain uses TRBV9 with TRBJ2-1; 8 positions agree with TRBD1. The V and J ends lost 2 bases and 9 bases, in that order; junction bases with no gene match: 13. The CDR3 loop spans 16 amino acids. In germline, CDR1 is SGDLS, CDR2 YYNGEE. CDR3 loop: CASSVKTNRGSGEQFF. The CDR3 DNA sequence: TGTGCCAGCAGCGTTAAAACCAACAGGGGGTCGGGTGAGCAGTTCTTC.

The chain is built from TRBV7-6 and TRBJ1-5; no clear D gene. The CDR3 is 15 residues long. CDR1 is SGHVS, CDR2 FNYEAQ, per germline. Deletions cut 1 base from V and 6 bases from J, with 13 bases between. The chain's CDR3 is CASSLGFGTGQPQHF. The CDR3 nucleotides read TGTGCCAGCAGCTTAGGCTTCGGTACCGGTCAGCCCCAGCATTTT.

The rearrangement links TRBV5-1 to TRBJ2-5; TRBD2 matches at 8 bases. The CDR3 contains 14 residues. The junction had 7 bases not matched to a gene; V was cut back by 5 bases and J by 4 bases. CDR1 and CDR2 (germline): SGHRS, YFSETQ. The CDR3 region has the DNA TGCGCCAGCAGAGTATCGGGGGGGCCAGAGACCCAGTACTTC. As protein: CASRVSGGPETQYF. The full variable domain, in which reference TRBV5-1 and TRBJ2-5 provide the parts outside the CDR3, is KAGVTQTPRYLIKTRGQQVTLSCSPISGHRSVSWYQQTPGQGLQFLFEYFSETQRNKGNFPGRFSGRQFSNSRSEMNVSTLELGDSALYLCASRVSGGPETQYFGPGTRLLVL.

This chain joins TRBV6-6 and TRBJ2-1, with TRBD2 matching over 10 bases. V lost 7 bases, J lost 3 bases, and 3 bases stayed unmatched. The CDR3 is 14 residues long. In germline, CDR1 is MNHNY, CDR2 SVGAGI (reference sequence). CDR3 in DNA: TGTGCCAGCAATCTAGCGGGAGACTACAATGAGCAGTTCTTC. This sequence encodes CASNLAGDYNEQFF.

Details on this clone: One end of the junction varies from germline; a read error may be responsible. Other DNA sequences in the same sample also yield this CDR3. The CDR3: CASSTGSSYNSPLHF. In DNA, the CDR3 is TGTGCCAGTAGTACGGGTAGCTCCTATAATTCCCCCCTCCACTTT. The chain carries TRBV19 and TRBJ1-6; D gene unclear. The CDR3 loop spans 15 amino acids. Germline-derived CDR1 and CDR2 are LNHDA and SQIVND (reference sequence).

This chain joins TRBV28 and TRBJ2-7, with D possibly being TRBD2 (6 bases). The CDR3 is 15 residues long. V dropped 5 bases and J dropped 6 bases, with 20 bases sitting between them. Germline loops: CDR1 MDHEN, CDR2 SYDVKM. CDR3 nucleotides: TGTGCCAGCAGTACCCTCGGGGGTAAGGTCGGCGAGCAGTACTTC. This gives the protein CASSTLGGKVGEQYF.

The chain employs TRBV7-9 and TRBJ2-4; 11 bases are shared with TRBD1. The germline V gene encodes CDR1 SEHNR and CDR2 FQNEAQ (reference sequence). V lost 1 base, J lost 11 bases, and 10 bases stayed unmatched. This CDR3 is 16 amino acids long. The CDR3 reads CASSLGTGGDGGVQYF. As DNA, the CDR3 is TGTGCCAGCAGCTTAGGGACAGGGGGCGATGGAGGGGTTCAGTACTTC.

This clone appeared a few times. The chain links TRBV6-6 to TRBJ2-7, with TRBD1 identical over 10 bases. In germline, CDR1 is MNHNY, CDR2 SVGAGI (reference sequence). The CDR3 totals 15 residues. V shed 6 bases, J shed 3 bases, and the junction held 8 bases outside the gene matches. The CDR3 region has the DNA TGTGCCAGCAGCTCGGGACAGGGGAGAATCTACGAGCAGTACTTC. Its protein is CASSSGQGRIYEQYF.

The genes are TRBV9 and TRBJ2-7; 10 bases are a match to TRBD2. CDR3 length: 15 residues. With V trimmed by 0 bases and J by 7 bases, 7 bases remained unmatched. Germline V gives CDR1 SGDLS, CDR2 YYNGEE. This CDR3 reads CASSVGVAGGGEQYF. DNA for the CDR3: TGTGCCAGCAGCGTAGGGGTAGCGGGAGGAGGTGAGCAGTACTTC.

The chain links TRBV5-1 to TRBJ2-3; 7 bases match TRBD1. The CDR3 sequence is 14 residues long. The V gene end was trimmed by 0 bases and the J gene end by 5 bases; junction bases not matched to a gene: 3. Germline V gene lookup returns CDR1 SGHRS and CDR2 YFSETQ. The CDR3 reads CASSLERGQDTQYF. The CDR3 DNA is TGCGCCAGCAGCTTGGAAAGGGGGCAAGATACGCAGTATTTT.

This chain connects TRBV7-2 to TRBJ2-7; TRBD2 matches at 11 bases. The trim removed 1 base at V and 7 bases at J, leaving 15 bases unmatched. This CDR3 contains 18 residues. Germline V gives CDR1 SGHTA, CDR2 FQGNSA. This chain's CDR3 is CASSLVQVVAGGPREQYF. CDR3 DNA: TGTGCCAGCAGCTTAGTCCAGGTCGTAGCGGGGGGGCCTAGGGAGCAGTACTTC.

The chain joins TRBV15 to TRBJ1-4; 9 bases align to TRBD1. Germline V gene lookup returns CDR1 LNHNV and CDR2 YYDKDF (reference sequence). Germline trimming cut 1 base from V and 8 bases from J; bases unmatched to any gene: 8. This CDR3 is built from 16 residues. The CDR3 DNA reads TGTGCCACCAGCAGAGGGGGGACAGGGAGGATAGAAAAACTGTTTTTT. Residues: CATSRGGTGRIEKLFF.

The rearrangement links TRBV11-2 to TRBJ2-1; tentatively, D is TRBD2 (6 bases). The ends were cut back, 8 bases at V and 3 bases at J, with 17 bases in the middle. The V gene's germline CDR1 is SGHAT and CDR2 FQNNGV. This CDR3 has 15 amino acids. In DNA, the CDR3 is TGTGCCAGCGTCCGCCGGGAGCCAATCTACAATGAGCAGTTCTTC. Its protein is CASVRREPIYNEQFF.